This TCR beta chain was identified in a study of CD8+CD57+ T cells in acquired aplastic anemia (dated by TCRdb to 2017 to 2018). For context, the study as a whole: A mean of around 3 ug of DNA, ranging from 0.2 to 27.4 ug, was extracted from sorted CD4+ and CD8+ cells. CD8+CD57+ expansion was defined as frequency above the mean frequency observed in healthy subjects.

Points the paper makes about the study in general: Between patients and healthy controls, no significant difference in CD8+ Simpson's diversity was found (P=0.060). Although around 30 CD8+ CDR3 sequences were shared by patients and controls, these sequences appeared highly expressed in patients and within the immunodominant clones of patients.

Profiling of TCR beta VDJ combinations and CDR3 sequences used genomic DNA as the template. An Illumina HiSeq 2000 was used for TCR repertoire sequencing. The authors' analysis ran thus. TRBV/TRBJ rearrangement plots, CDR3 size and DJ length profiles, and Simpson's diversity index were used to assess repertoires. Whichever DNA sequence was most abundant in the deep sequencing data was defined as the immunodominant clone. CDR3 amino acid sequences were checked for sharing between subjects and were compared against published repertoires and the VDJdb database. TCRdb ran its own pipeline on the public reads, namely fastp trimming at Q25 and MiXCR clone calling, and kept in-frame beta chains. Records with the same CDR3 protein are collapsed into one entry carrying the most frequent genes and DNA. TCRdb, not the original authors, processed these V and J calls. In all, the sample holds approximately 250,000 distinct CDR3 sequences, and around 82% of those were seen once. In total, the top ten clones hold over 35% of the sample.

Taken from the germline V gene, the CDR1 and CDR2 loops are SGDLS and YYNGEE. The CDR3 runs 14 amino acids, cysteine and phenylalanine included. The only DNA kept is the CDR3, 42 bases in frame from the first base. Comments on this clonotype: Its antigen is still unknown. A junction end diverges from the germline sequence, so it may reflect a read error.

Patients chosen for sequencing had shown expansion of CD8+CD57+ cells by flow cytometry. All patients had severe acquired aplastic anemia diagnosed by International Study of Aplastic Anemia and Agranulocytosis and Camitta criteria. At the time blood was sampled, none of the patients had received any therapy. In this study, sorted CD4+ and CD8+ T cells from the blood of healthy subjects and of severe aplastic anemia patients had their TCR repertoires deep-sequenced. Patients were enrolled under clinicaltrials.gov protocols 00001620, 01623167, 00001397, 00071045, 00081523 and 00961064 in the USA. Ficoll-Paque density gradient centrifugation was used to isolate peripheral blood mononuclear cells. Before DNA extraction, CD4+ and CD8+ T cells were sorted with FACS or magnetic beads.

The rearranged segments are TRBV9 and TRBJ2-7; the D call is tentative, TRBD1 or TRBD2, as each matches 5 bases. This sequence originates from a human donor with aplastic anemia. The material sequenced was sorted CD4+, CD8+, or CD8+CD57+ T cells (not recorded which) from PBMCs. The CDR3 loop reads CASSAEANPSGRDF. At the DNA level, the sequence is TGTGCCAGCAGCGCCGAAGCCAATCCCTCAGGGCGGGACTTC.